The sequence of this TCR beta chain was determined in a study of blood T cell repertoires in COVID-19 (dated by TCRdb to between 2020 and 2021). Regarding the complete study: Samples covering the acute and convalescent phases of COVID-19 were provided by collaborators in the United States, Italy and Spain. The prospective study material was composed of cDNA or gDNA derived from T cells, B-cell-depleted T cells, or PBMCs. Deeply sampled blood TCRbeta repertoires from subjects exposed to, actively infected with, or recovered from COVID-19 were included in the dataset. The repertoires were made available in a free public database intended to serve as a resource for research on the immune response to SARS-CoV-2. The samples were drawn from two sources: the first 160 participants of the ongoing ImmuneRACE study, and over 1,000 subjects contributed by 6 global collaborators. Nearly every sample came with metadata listing a de-identified subject ID, COVID-19 status, age in years and sex. HLA class I and class II types, where available, came from metadata supplied by the sample provider rather than from assay-based typing.

The cysteine opens and the phenylalanine closes a CDR3 of 15 amino acids. Only the CDR3 DNA is retained, 45 bases long and in frame from the first base. The V and J ends are trimmed by 0 bases and 3 bases, leaving 12 bases between them. CDR1 and CDR2 are drawn from the germline V gene: SQVTM, ANQGSEA. Findings and caveats that apply to the study as a whole: The amount of clinical and demographic metadata varied by source and participant and was provided uncurated.

Whole blood was collected in K2EDTA tubes by collaborating institutions according to the institutions' own protocols. For TCRbeta analysis, collaborator samples were shipped as frozen whole blood, as isolated PBMCs, or as DNA extracted from either sample type. For this clone: Its specific antigen is unknown. No clone much larger than this one lies a single base away; base qualities are absent.

The immunoSEQ Assay, a bias-controlled multiplex PCR, was used to amplify TCRbeta CDR3 regions from genomic DNA. On the authors' methods: The number of nucleated cells in each sample was estimated by amplification of reference gene primers within the assay. To quantify the absolute abundance of each unique TCRbeta CDR3 rearrangement, sequence reads were collapsed and filtered. For each sample, productive Simpson clonality was calculated by taking the square root of Simpson's diversity index across productive rearrangements. TCRdb's version of the immuneACCESS table is confined to in-frame rearrangements and falls short of the full clone set. An unresolved V gene accounts for under half of the shortfall where checked; the remainder is of unknown origin. V, J and clone size are taken as reported in that table, and D and trimming were inferred from the DNA itself. The sample profile shows around 67,000 clones; about nine tenths of them were found once. Around 5% of the sample goes to the ten largest clones.

The sequence derives from a man aged 45-60 years with active COVID-19. Sequencing was carried out using peripheral blood. Recombination linked TRBV29-1 to TRBJ2-1; the D segment could be TRBD2, given 5 matching bases. The CDR3 in this case is CSVEDPAAVYNEQFF. The sequence in DNA is TGCAGCGTTGAAGACCCAGCGGCCGTCTACAATGAGCAGTTCTTC.